One sample yielded the 5 T cell receptor beta chains listed below, sequenced in a study of shared clonotypes between healthy human individuals (dated by TCRdb to about 2020). Receptors were amplified or captured by the immunoSEQ multiplex PCR assay. TCRdb limited this immuneACCESS table to in-frame rearrangements with V and J called. A share of clones is missing; checked studies link under half to unresolved V genes, and the rest is unexplained. The sample table lists over 2 million clones, 95% of them with a count of one. About 0.13% of the sample is in the top ten clones. Sequencing was carried out using naive CD4+ T cells sorted from blood. The sample's cell subset or site label is to be understood as: CD45RA+ positively selected. These TCRs come from a man between 18 and 29 years old in good health.

The gene calls are TRBV7-9 and TRBJ2-3, with a weak D call TRBD2 (6 bases). CDR3 length equals 15 residues. Germline V gene lookup returns CDR1 SEHNR and CDR2 FQNEAQ (reference sequence). V gave up 5 bases and J gave up 2 bases, with 14 bases separating them. DNA of the CDR3: TGTGCCAGCAGCAAAAGCGGGCTGATCACAGATACGCAGTATTTT. Its protein product is CASSKSGLITDTQYF.

This clone was picked up a small number of times. The chain couples TRBV9 to TRBJ2-7; 7 bases are shared with TRBD1. This CDR3 has 17 amino acids. Germline values: CDR1 SGDLS, CDR2 YYNGEE. V lost 4 bases to trimming and J lost 2 bases; unmatched junction nucleotides: 15. CDR3 loop: CASSPPGSTGWPYEQYF. In nucleotides, the CDR3 is TGTGCCAGCAGCCCCCCGGGGTCGACAGGGTGGCCCTACGAGCAGTACTTC.

The chain couples TRBV5-1 to TRBJ1-1; D gene uncertain. Germline V gene lookup returns CDR1 SGHRS and CDR2 YFSETQ. The CDR3 extends over 16 amino acids. V lost 0 bases to trimming and J lost 4 bases, with 16 bases between them. The CDR3 region is CASSLEYAGSGTEAFF. CDR3 nucleotides: TGCGCCAGCAGCTTGGAATACGCCGGGAGTGGCACTGAAGCTTTCTTT.

The table lists this clone with a few counts. The same CDR3 arises from other DNA sequences in this sample as well. The V and J genes are TRBV5-1 and TRBJ2-3; possibly TRBD1 for D (6 bases). V was clipped by 0 bases and J by 0 bases, with 8 bases between them. CDR3 length: 15 residues. From germline, CDR1 is SGHRS and CDR2 YFSETQ. The CDR3, as DNA: TGCGCCAGCAGCTTGGGCGGACAGAGCACAGATACGCAGTATTTT. Protein product: CASSLGGQSTDTQYF.

This chain links TRBV10-3 with TRBJ2-7, with D possibly being TRBD2 (6 bases). V lost 4 bases, J lost 7 bases, and 11 bases lay in between. Per germline, CDR1 ENHRY and CDR2 SYGVKD. The CDR3 runs 12 residues. CDR3 sequence (DNA): TGTGCCATCAGTGGGAAGGGACTGGAGCAGTACTTC. Translating gives CAISGKGLEQYF.